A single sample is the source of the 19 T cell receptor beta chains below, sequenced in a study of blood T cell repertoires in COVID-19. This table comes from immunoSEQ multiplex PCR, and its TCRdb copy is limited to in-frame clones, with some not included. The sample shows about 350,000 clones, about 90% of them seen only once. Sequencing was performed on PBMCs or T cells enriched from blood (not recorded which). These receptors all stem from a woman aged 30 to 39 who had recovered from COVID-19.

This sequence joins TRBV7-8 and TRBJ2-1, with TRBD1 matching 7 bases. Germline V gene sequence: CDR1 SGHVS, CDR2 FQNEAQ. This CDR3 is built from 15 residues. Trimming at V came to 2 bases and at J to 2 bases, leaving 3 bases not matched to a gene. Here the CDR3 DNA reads TGTGCCAGCAGCTTACAGGGGGTAACCTACAATGAGCAGTTCTTC. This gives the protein CASSLQGVTYNEQFF.

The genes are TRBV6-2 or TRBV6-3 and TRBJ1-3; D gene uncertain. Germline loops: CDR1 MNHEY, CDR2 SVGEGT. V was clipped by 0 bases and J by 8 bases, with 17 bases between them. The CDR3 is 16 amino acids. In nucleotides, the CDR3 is TGTGCCAGCAGTTACTCCCCTCCCTTGGACTGGGACACCATATATTTT. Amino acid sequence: CASSYSPPLDWDTIYF.

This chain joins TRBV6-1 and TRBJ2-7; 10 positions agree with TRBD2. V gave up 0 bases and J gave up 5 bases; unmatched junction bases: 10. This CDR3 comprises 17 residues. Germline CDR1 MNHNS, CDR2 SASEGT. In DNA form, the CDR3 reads TGTGCCAGCAGTGAAGCGCTTCGGGCTAGCGGGGGCAACGAGCAGTACTTC. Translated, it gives CASSEALRASGGNEQYF.

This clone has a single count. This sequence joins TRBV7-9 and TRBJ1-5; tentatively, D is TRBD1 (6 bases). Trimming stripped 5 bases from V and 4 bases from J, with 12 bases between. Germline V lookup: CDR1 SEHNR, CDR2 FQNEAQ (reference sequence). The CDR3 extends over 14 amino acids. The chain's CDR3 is CASSDGQFNQPQHF. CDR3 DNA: TGTGCCAGCAGCGATGGACAGTTTAATCAGCCCCAGCATTTT.

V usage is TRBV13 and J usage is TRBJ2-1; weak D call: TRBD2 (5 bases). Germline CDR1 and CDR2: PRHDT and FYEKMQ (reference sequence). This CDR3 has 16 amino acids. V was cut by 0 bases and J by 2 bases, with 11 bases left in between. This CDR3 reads CASSLGGRATYNEQFF. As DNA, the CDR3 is TGTGCCAGCAGCTTAGGAGGGCGGGCAACCTACAATGAGCAGTTCTTC.

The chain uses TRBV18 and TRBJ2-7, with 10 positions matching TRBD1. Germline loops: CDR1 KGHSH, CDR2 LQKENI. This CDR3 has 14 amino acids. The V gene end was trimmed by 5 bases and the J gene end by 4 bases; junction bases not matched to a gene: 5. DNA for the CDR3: TGTGCCAGCTCAAGACAGGGGGCTTTTTACGAGCAGTACTTC. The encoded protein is CASSRQGAFYEQYF.

The CDR3 reads CASSFHTSGGADTQYF. DNA for the CDR3: TGTGCCAGCAGTTTCCATACTAGCGGGGGGGCCGATACGCAGTATTTT. This chain connects TRBV27 to TRBJ2-3; 13 nucleotides agree with TRBD2. The germline V gene has CDR1 MNHEY and CDR2 SMNVEV (reference sequence). The CDR3 loop spans 16 amino acids. Losses at the gene ends were 3 bases for V and 6 bases for J; bases not matched to a gene: 6.

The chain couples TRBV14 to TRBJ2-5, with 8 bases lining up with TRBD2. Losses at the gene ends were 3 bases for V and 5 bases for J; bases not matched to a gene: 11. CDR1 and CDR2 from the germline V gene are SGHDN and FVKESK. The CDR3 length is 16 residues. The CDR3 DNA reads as TGTGCCAGCAGCCAGCCCACTAGCGGAGGTCTGGAGACCCAGTACTTC. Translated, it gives CASSQPTSGGLETQYF.

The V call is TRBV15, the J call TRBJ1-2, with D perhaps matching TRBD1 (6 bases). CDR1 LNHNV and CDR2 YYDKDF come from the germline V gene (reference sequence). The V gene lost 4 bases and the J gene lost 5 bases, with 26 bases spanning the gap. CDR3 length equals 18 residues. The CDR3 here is CATSNPQVGGAGWYGYTF. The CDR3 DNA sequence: TGTGCCACCAGCAACCCCCAAGTGGGGGGGGCGGGATGGTATGGCTACACCTTC.

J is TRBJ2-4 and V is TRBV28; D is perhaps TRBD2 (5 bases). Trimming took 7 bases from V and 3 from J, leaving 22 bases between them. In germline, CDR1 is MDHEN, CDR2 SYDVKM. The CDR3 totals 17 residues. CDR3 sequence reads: CASTFMGPSRGKNIQYF. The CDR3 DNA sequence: TGTGCCAGCACCTTCATGGGCCCTTCTCGGGGCAAAAACATTCAGTACTTC.

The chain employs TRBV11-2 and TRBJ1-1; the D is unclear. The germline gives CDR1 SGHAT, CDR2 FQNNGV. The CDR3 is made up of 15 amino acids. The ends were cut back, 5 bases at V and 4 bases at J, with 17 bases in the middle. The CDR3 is CASSLEAGSGTEAFF. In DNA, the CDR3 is TGTGCCAGCAGCCTGGAGGCGGGGTCGGGCACTGAAGCTTTCTTT.

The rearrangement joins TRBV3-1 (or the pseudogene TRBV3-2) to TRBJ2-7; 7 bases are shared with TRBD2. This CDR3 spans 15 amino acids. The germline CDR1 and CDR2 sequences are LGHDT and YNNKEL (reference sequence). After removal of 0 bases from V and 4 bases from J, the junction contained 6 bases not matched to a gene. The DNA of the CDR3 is TGTGCCAGCAGCCAAGATCTCGGGGGGAAGTACGAGCAGTACTTC. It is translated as CASSQDLGGKYEQYF.

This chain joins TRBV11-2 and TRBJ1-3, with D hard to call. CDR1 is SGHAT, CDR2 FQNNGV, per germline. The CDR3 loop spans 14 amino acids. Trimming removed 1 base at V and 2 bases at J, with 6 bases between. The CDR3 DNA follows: TGTGCCAGCAGCTTAGCTCTTGCTGGAAACACCATATATTTT. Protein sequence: CASSLALAGNTIYF.

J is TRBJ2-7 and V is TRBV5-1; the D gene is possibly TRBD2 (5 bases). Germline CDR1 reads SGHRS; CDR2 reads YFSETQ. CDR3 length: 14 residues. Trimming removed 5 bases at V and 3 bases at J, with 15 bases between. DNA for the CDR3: TGCGCCAGCAGGATGGGGAGCGAGGGCTACGAGCAGTACTTC. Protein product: CASRMGSEGYEQYF.

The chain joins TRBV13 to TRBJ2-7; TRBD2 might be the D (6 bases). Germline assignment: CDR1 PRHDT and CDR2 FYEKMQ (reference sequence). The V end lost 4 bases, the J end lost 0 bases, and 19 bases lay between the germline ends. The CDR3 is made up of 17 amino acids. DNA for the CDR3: TGTGCCAGCAGCTACTACGTTTGGGACTCTAGCTCCTACGAGCAGTACTTC. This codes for CASSYYVWDSSSYEQYF.

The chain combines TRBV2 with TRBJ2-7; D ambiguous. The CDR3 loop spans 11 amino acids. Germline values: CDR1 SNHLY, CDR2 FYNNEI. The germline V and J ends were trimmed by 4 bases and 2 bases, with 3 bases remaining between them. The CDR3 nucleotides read TGTGCCAGCAGTGTCGCCTACGAGCAGTACTTC. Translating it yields CASSVAYEQYF.

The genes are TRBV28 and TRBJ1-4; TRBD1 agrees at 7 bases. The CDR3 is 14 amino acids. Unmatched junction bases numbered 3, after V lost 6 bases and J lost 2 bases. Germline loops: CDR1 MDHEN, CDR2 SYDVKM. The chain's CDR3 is CASSSTGTNEKLFF. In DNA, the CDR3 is TGTGCCAGCAGCTCGACAGGGACTAATGAAAAACTGTTTTTT.

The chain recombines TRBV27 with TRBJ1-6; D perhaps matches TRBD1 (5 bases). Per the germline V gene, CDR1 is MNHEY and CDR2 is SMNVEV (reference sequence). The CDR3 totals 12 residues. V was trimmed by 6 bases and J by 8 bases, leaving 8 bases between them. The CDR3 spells CASSRGYSPLHF. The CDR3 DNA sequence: TGTGCCAGCAGCCGGGGGTATTCACCCCTCCACTTT.

The CDR3 DNA is TGTGCCAGCAGCCTCTTAGAGACCCAGTACTTC. Amino acid sequence: CASSLLETQYF. The chain combines TRBV7-8 with TRBJ2-5, with D uncertain. CDR1 is SGHVS and CDR2 is FQNEAQ in the germline V gene. The CDR3 loop spans 11 amino acids. V was cut by 5 bases and J by 4 bases, with 5 bases left in between.